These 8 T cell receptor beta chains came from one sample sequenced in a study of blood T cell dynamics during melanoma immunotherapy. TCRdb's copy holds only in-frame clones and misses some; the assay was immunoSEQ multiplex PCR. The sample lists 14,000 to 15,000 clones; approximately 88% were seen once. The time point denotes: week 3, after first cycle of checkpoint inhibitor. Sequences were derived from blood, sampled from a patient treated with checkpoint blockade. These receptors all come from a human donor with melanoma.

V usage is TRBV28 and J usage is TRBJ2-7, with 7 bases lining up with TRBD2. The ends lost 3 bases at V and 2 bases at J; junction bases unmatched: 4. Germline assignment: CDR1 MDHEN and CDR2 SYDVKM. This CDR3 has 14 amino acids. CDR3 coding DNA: TGTGCCAGCAGTTTCGGGACTACGACCTACGAGCAGTACTTC. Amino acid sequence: CASSFGTTTYEQYF.

CDR3 coding DNA: TGTGCCAGCAGTACGGCGCTCAGGGGCGATCAGCCCCAGCATTTT. Its translation is CASSTALRGDQPQHF. This chain joins TRBV28 and TRBJ1-5, with D tentatively TRBD1 (6 bases). Trimming left V 5 bases short and J 5 bases short, with 16 bases between. Looked up from germline, CDR1 is MDHEN and CDR2 is SYDVKM. The CDR3 consists of 15 residues.

DNA for the CDR3: TGTGCCAGCTCACGACTAGACGACAATGAGCAGTTCTTC. Translating gives CASSRLDDNEQFF. The rearrangement links TRBV18 to TRBJ2-1, with D possibly matching TRBD2 (6 bases). V dropped 4 bases and J dropped 5 bases, with 9 bases sitting between them. The CDR3 totals 13 residues. Germline-derived CDR1 and CDR2 are KGHSH and LQKENI. Full variable domain (rest looked up from reference TRBV18 and TRBJ2-1): NAGVMQNPRHLVRRRGQEARLRCSPMKGHSHVYWYRQLPEEGLKFMVYLQKENIIDESGMPKERFSAEFPKEGPSILRIQQVVRGDSAAYFCASSRLDDNEQFFGPGTRLTVL.

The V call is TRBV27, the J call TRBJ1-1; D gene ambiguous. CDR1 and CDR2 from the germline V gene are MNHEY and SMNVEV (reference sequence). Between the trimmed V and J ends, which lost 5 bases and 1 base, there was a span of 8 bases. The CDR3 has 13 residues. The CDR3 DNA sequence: TGTGCCAGCAGTAGCAAGCAGAACACTGAAGCTTTCTTT. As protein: CASSSKQNTEAFF.

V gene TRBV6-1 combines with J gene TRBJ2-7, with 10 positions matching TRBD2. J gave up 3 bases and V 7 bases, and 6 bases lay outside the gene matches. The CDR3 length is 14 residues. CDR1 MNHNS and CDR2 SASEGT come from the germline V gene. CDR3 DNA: TGTGCCAGCAAAGCGGGAGGGCCGAACTACGAGCAGTACTTC. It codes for CASKAGGPNYEQYF.

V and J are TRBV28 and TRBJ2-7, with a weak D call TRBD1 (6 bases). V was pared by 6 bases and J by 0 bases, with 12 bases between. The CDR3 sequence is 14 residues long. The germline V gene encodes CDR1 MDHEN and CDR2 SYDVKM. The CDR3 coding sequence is TGTGCCAGCAGACCGGGACACACCTCCTACGAGCAGTACTTC. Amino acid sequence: CASRPGHTSYEQYF.

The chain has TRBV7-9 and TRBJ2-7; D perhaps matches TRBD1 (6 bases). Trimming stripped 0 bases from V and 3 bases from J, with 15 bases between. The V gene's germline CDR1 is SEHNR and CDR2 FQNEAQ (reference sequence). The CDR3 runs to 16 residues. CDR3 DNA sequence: TGTGCCAGCAGCTTAGCAAGTGGGACAAAGTTCTACGAGCAGTACTTC. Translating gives CASSLASGTKFYEQYF.

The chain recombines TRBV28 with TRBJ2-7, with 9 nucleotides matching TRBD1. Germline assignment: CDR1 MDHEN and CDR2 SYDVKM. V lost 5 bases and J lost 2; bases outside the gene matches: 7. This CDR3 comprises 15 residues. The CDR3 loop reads CASSGTGTGTYEQYF. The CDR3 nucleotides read TGTGCCAGCAGTGGGACCGGGACAGGGACCTACGAGCAGTACTTC.